This T cell receptor beta chain comes out of a study of cytomegalovirus exposure and HLA in healthy donors. Vbeta (60) and Jbeta (13) primers were used in the PCR. Some clones are missing from TCRdb's copy, which holds only in-frame ones; the method was immunoSEQ multiplex PCR. The data include some 200,000 clones; the top ten clones carry roughly 1.2%. Regarding the study as a whole: Common viral pathogens were later found to be apparently linked to several of the most significant clusters.

In the case of this clone: Its antigen is still unknown.

Whereas donors were nominally healthy upon sampling, unrecorded immune exposures were probable. CDR1 and CDR2 (germline): MRHNA, SNTAGT. The CDR3 is 15 residues long. The V gene end was trimmed by 3 bases and the J gene end by 0 bases; junction bases not matched to a gene: 2. The sample taken for sequencing was PBMCs. This receptor was taken from a girl aged 2 to 9 in good health and CMV-seropositive. V is TRBV6-4 and J is TRBJ2-1, with 7 bases lining up with TRBD1. The CDR3 protein is CASSEGDSSYNEQFF. DNA for the CDR3: TGTGCCAGCAGTGAGGGGGACAGCTCCTACAATGAGCAGTTCTTC.